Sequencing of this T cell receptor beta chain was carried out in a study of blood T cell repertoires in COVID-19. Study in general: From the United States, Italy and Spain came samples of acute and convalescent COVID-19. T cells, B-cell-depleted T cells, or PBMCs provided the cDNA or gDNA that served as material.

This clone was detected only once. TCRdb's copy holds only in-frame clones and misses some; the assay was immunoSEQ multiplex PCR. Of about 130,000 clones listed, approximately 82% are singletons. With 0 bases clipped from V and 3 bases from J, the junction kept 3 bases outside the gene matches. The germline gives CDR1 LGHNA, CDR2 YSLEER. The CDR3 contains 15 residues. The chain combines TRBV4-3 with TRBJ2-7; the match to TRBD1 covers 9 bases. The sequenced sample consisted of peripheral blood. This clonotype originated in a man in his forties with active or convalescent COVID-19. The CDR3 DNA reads TGCGCCAGCAGCCAAGATATGGACAGGGGCTACGAGCAGTACTTC. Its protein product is CASSQDMDRGYEQYF.